The 6 T cell receptor beta chains below were found in one sample sequenced in a study of OX40 agonist ivuxolimab in advanced cancers. This table comes from immunoSEQ multiplex PCR, and its TCRdb copy is limited to in-frame clones, with some not included. Of tens of thousands of clones listed, roughly 80% were seen once; the top ten hold about 5%. The sequencing here drew on CD4+ or CD8+ T cells sorted from blood, taken in a trial of the OX40 agonist ivuxolimab. All receptors come from an adult with an advanced solid tumor such as melanoma, head and neck, liver or kidney cancer.

The chain recombines TRBV6-5 with TRBJ1-1; D uncertain. The CDR3 sequence is 12 residues long. The germline gives CDR1 MNHEY, CDR2 SVGAGI. V lost 4 bases and J 2 bases, leaving 5 bases between the germline ends. CDR3: CASSSPNTEAFF. The CDR3 DNA reads as TGTGCCAGCAGTTCCCCCAACACTGAAGCTTTCTTT.

The chain has TRBV7-8 and TRBJ1-2; the D is unclear. Trimming removed 3 bases from V and 6 bases from J, with 11 bases in between. Germline V gene lookup returns CDR1 SGHVS and CDR2 FQNEAQ. The CDR3 spans 13 residues. In DNA form, the CDR3 reads TGTGCCAGCAGCTTTCAAGGGAGGGATGGCTACACCTTC. As protein: CASSFQGRDGYTF.

This chain links TRBV5-1 with TRBJ1-4; no clear D gene. The V gene lost 0 bases and the J gene lost 7 bases, with 10 bases spanning the gap. The CDR3 has 14 residues. Germline-derived CDR1 and CDR2 are SGHRS and YFSETQ. CDR3 sequence (DNA): TGCGCCAGCAGCTTGGGGGAAGTCGGTGAAAAACTGTTTTTT. This translates into CASSLGEVGEKLFF.

This clone was seen only once. This sequence joins TRBV2 and TRBJ2-2, with no clear D. This CDR3 spans 15 amino acids. CDR1 is SNHLY, CDR2 FYNNEI, per germline. The V end was cut by 1 base, the J end by 3 bases, with 9 bases between. CDR3 in DNA: TGTGCCAGCAGTGAAGACTTTCCTTACACCGGGGAGCTGTTTTTT. Translation gives CASSEDFPYTGELFF. Full variable domain (rest looked up from reference TRBV2 and TRBJ2-2): EPEVTQTPSHQVTQMGQEVILRCVPISNHLYFYWYRQILGQKVEFLVSFYNNEISEKSEIFDDQFSVERPDGSNFTLKIRSTKLEDSAMYFCASSEDFPYTGELFFGEGSRLTVL.

The V gene is TRBV7-9, the J gene TRBJ1-1, with no clear D. The CDR3 runs to 14 residues. Germline CDR1 is SEHNR and CDR2 is FQNEAQ (reference sequence). The V gene lost 8 bases and the J gene lost 1 base, with 14 bases spanning the gap. The CDR3 sequence: CASSLERWNTEAFF. For the CDR3, the DNA is TGTGCCAGCTCCTTGGAAAGGTGGAACACTGAAGCTTTCTTT.

This clone is medium-sized (0.01 to 0.1%) within its sample. V gene TRBV4-1 combines with J gene TRBJ1-1; D not resolved. Per germline, CDR1 MGHRA and CDR2 YSYEKL. The CDR3 consists of 14 residues. V gave up 1 base and J gave up 0 bases, with 6 bases separating them. Here the CDR3 reads CASSQGTLNTEAFF. The CDR3 DNA is TGCGCCAGCAGCCAAGGGACTCTGAACACTGAAGCTTTCTTT.